This record concerns one T cell receptor beta chain sequence. Its antigen is unknown. TCRdb re-called the 5' RACE reads and shows each CDR3 protein once, DNA omitted. The sample holds 250,000 or so distinct CDR3 sequences. This CDR3 has 16 amino acids. CDR1 and CDR2 (germline): SGHKS, YYEKEE (reference sequence). This record belongs to a study of T cells expressing NK-cell markers. Whole-study findings and limits: Once again these clonotypes came out on top in the CD3+CD56-NKG2C+ fraction of several donors.

The sequenced sample consisted of blood T cells: a sorted CD56 or NKG2C T cell subset, CD4+ or CD8+ T cells, or bulk PBMC T cells (not recorded which). The V and J genes are TRBV5-5 and TRBJ1-6; TCRdb's assignment of TRBD1 cannot be checked, as there is no DNA. The TCR comes from a woman aged 18-70 years in good health. CDR3 in amino acids: CASSPSGQADNSPLHF.